Listed here are 6 T cell receptor beta chains from one sample, sequenced in a study of metastatic and nonmetastatic thyroid tumors. From the PCR reads, TCRdb re-called clones with MiXCR. The table has 15,000 or so clones, approximately 30% seen once. The entire patient cohort was treatment-naive prior to thyroid surgery. The sample comprised tumor tissue. The receptors come from a male donor with papillary thyroid cancer or a benign thyroid nodule (not recorded which). Some clones in this sample may be carry-over from other donors' samples.

On this clone: The germline gene is not matched at one end of the junction; a read error may be the cause. V and J are TRBV3-1 and TRBJ2-2; 8 nucleotides match TRBD2. The germline CDR1 and CDR2 sequences are LGHDT and YNNKEL (reference sequence). There are 15 residues in the CDR3. In nucleotides, the CDR3 is TGTGCCAGCAGCCTCGGGAATAGCGGGACCGGGGAGCTGATTTTT. It yields the protein CASSLGNSGTGELIF.

The chain has TRBV18 and TRBJ2-1; D ambiguous. The germline V and J ends were trimmed by 0 bases and 7 bases, with 7 bases remaining between them. Germline V gene sequence: CDR1 KGHSH, CDR2 LQKENI. CDR3 length equals 13 residues. For the CDR3, the DNA is TGTGCCAGCTCACCACCGTCCCAGAATGAGCAGTTCTTC. As protein: CASSPPSQNEQFF.

The chain combines TRBV7-3 with TRBJ1-6; D ambiguous. The CDR3 has 14 amino acids. Germline V CDR1 and CDR2: SGHTA, FQGTGA. Trimming pared 1 base from V and 4 bases from J, leaving 5 bases between. The DNA for the CDR3 is TGTGCCAGCAGCTTAAAGGGATATAATTCACCCCTCCACTTT. It encodes CASSLKGYNSPLHF. Together with reference TRBV7-3 and TRBJ1-6, the CDR3 gives the full variable domain: GAGVSQTPSNKVTEKGKYVELRCDPISGHTALYWYRQSLGQGPEFLIYFQGTGAADDSGLPNDRFFAVRPEGSVSTLKIQRTERGDSAVYLCASSLKGYNSPLHFGNGTRLTVT.

This chain links TRBV5-1 with TRBJ2-7; D is possibly TRBD1 or TRBD2 (5 bases each). Germline V gives CDR1 SGHRS, CDR2 YFSETQ. The CDR3 runs 14 residues. Trimming stripped 4 bases from V and 7 bases from J, with 18 bases between. The CDR3 DNA reads TGCGCCAGCAGCATCGGGACCCATGAGCGGGAGCAGTACTTC. It specifies CASSIGTHEREQYF.

This chain links TRBV11-2 with TRBJ2-7; TRBD2 matches 8 bases. J was trimmed by 2 bases and V by 8 bases; bases with no gene match: 8. CDR1 is SGHAT, CDR2 FQNNGV, per germline. This CDR3 spans 14 amino acids. The CDR3 DNA is TGTGCCAGCTCAACGGGGGGGTTTGCCTACGAGCAGTACTTC. It yields the protein CASSTGGFAYEQYF.

This rearrangement joins TRBV11-2 to TRBJ2-1, with 8 bases aligning to TRBD2. The trim removed 5 bases at V and 10 bases at J, leaving 13 bases unmatched. The CDR3 is made up of 15 amino acids. CDR1 and CDR2 from the germline V gene are SGHAT and FQNNGV. CDR3 nucleotide sequence: TGTGCCAGCAGCCGATCGGGGGGGCTTCTCAACGAGCAGTTCTTC. As protein: CASSRSGGLLNEQFF.